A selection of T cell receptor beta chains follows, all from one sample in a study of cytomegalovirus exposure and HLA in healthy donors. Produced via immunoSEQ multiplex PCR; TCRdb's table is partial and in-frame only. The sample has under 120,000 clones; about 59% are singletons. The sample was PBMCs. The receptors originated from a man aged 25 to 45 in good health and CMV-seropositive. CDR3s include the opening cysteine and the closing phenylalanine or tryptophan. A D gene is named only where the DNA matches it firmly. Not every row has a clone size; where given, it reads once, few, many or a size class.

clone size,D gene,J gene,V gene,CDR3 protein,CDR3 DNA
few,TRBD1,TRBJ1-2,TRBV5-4,CASSLGQDDYGYTF,TGTGCCAGCAGCTTAGGACAGGATGATTATGGCTACACCTTC
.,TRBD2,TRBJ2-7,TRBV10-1,CAIGAGRYEQYF,TGCGCCATCGGAGCGGGGCGCTACGAGCAGTACTTC
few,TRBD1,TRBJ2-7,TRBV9,CASSPGLRQGSEQYF,TGTGCCAGCAGCCCCGGACTCAGACAGGGAAGCGAGCAGTACTTC
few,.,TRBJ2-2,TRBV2,CASSVGRTDTGELFF,TGTGCCAGCAGTGTGGGGAGGACCGACACCGGGGAGCTGTTTTTT
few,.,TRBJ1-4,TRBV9,CASSRSAAATNEKLFF,TGTGCCAGCAGCCGGTCGGCGGCAGCAACTAATGAAAAACTGTTTTTT
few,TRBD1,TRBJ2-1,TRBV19,CASREGQGAREQFF,TGTGCCAGTAGGGAGGGACAGGGGGCTCGGGAGCAGTTCTTC
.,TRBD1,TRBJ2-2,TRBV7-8,CASSLGIGTDFYTGELFF,TGTGCCAGCAGCTTAGGAATCGGGACAGACTTCTACACCGGGGAGCTGTTTTTT
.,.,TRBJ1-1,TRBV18,CASSPPSARNTEAFF,TGTGCCAGCTCACCACCTAGCGCCAGGAACACTGAAGCTTTCTTT
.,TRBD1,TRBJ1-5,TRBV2,CASSEVTGNQPQHF,TGTGCCAGCAGTGAAGTGACAGGGAATCAGCCCCAGCATTTT
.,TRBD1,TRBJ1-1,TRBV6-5,CASSVRQGAEAFF,TGTGCCAGCAGTGTACGACAGGGGGCAGAAGCTTTCTTT
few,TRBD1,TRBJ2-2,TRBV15,CATRQGANTGELFF,TGTGCCACCAGACAGGGGGCAAACACCGGGGAGCTGTTTTTT
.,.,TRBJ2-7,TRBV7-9,CASSPKVRIGYEQYF,TGTGCCAGCAGCCCAAAGGTGAGGATTGGCTACGAGCAGTACTTC
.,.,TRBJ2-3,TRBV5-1,CASSLVGAGRDTQYF,TGCGCCAGCAGCTTGGTGGGGGCCGGCAGGGATACGCAGTATTTT
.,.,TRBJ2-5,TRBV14,CASSQDSRVQETQYF,TGTGCCAGCAGCCAAGATAGCAGGGTTCAAGAGACCCAGTACTTC
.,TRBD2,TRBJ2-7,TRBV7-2,CASSWTSGGIYEQYF,TGTGCCAGCAGCTGGACTAGCGGGGGGATCTACGAGCAGTACTTC
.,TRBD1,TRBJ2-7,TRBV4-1,CASSQGLAGGGGYEQYF,TGCGCCAGCAGCCAAGGTTTGGCAGGGGGTGGCGGCTACGAGCAGTACTTC
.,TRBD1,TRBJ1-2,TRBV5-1,CASSLPDRGGFGYTF,TGCGCCAGCAGCTTGCCGGACAGGGGAGGGTTTGGCTACACCTTC
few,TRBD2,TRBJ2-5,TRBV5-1,CASSLASSGGETQYF,TGCGCCAGCAGCTTGGCCTCTAGCGGAGGAGAGACCCAGTACTTC
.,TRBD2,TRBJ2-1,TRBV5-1,CASSRTSSGGDLYNEQFF,TGCGCCAGCAGCCGGACCTCTAGCGGGGGGGACCTTTACAATGAGCAGTTCTTC
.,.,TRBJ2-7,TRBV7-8,CASSFRSYEQYF,TGTGCCAGCAGCTTCAGGTCCTACGAGCAGTACTTC
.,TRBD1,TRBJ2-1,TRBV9,CASSVTGQVINEQFF,TGTGCCAGCAGCGTAACCGGACAGGTGATAAATGAGCAGTTCTTC
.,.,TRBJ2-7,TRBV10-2,CASRDYEQYF,TGCGCCAGCCGGGACTACGAGCAGTACTTC
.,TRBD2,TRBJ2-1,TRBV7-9,CASTKSGAPSYNEQFF,TGTGCCAGCACCAAAAGCGGGGCTCCCTCCTACAATGAGCAGTTCTTC